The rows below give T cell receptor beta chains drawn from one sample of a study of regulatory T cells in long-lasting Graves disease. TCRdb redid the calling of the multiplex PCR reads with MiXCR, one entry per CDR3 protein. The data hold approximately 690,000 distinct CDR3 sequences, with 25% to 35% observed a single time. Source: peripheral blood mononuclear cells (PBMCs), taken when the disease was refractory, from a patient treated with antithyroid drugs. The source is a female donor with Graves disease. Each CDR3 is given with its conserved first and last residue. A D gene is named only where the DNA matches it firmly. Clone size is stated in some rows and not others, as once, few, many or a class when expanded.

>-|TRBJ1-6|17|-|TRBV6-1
TGTGCCAGCACCGGCAGGGAAAACCGGAGGGTTAATTCACCCCTCCACTTT
CASTGRENRRVNSPLHF
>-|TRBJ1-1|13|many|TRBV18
TGTGCCAGCAGTCCAGCCGTGAACACTGAAGCTTTCTTT
CASSPAVNTEAFF
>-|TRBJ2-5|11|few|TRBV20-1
TGCAGTGTCACAGGTCAAGAGACCCAGTACTTC
CSVTGQETQYF
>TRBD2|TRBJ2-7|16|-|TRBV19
TGTGCCAGTAGTGATCTAGCGGGAGGTTTTCTCTACGAGCAGTACTTC
CASSDLAGGFLYEQYF
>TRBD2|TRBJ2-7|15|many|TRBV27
TGTGCCAGCAGTTCACTAGCGGGAAGGGTCTACGAGCAGTACTTC
CASSSLAGRVYEQYF
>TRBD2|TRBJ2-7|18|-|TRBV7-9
TGTGCCAGCAGCTTAGTTGTGGGGACTAGCGGGAGTGTATACGAGCAGTACTTC
CASSLVVGTSGSVYEQYF
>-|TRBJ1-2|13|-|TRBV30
TGTGCCTGGCGTTCGGTCGGGGCTCCTGGCTACACCTTC
CAWRSVGAPGYTF
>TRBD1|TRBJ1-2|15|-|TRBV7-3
TGTGCCAGCAGCTCCGGACAGGGGATAGGTCATGGCTACACCTTC
CASSSGQGIGHGYTF
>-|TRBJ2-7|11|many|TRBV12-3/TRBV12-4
TGTGCCAGCAGACTAGGCCCCGAGCAGTACTTC
CASRLGPEQYF
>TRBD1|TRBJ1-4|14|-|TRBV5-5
TGTGCCAGCAGCTTGTCAGGGACAGCTGAAAAACTGTTTTTT
CASSLSGTAEKLFF
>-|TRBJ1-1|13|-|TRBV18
TGTGCCAGCTCACCAAACCAAGACAGTGAAGCTTTCTTT
CASSPNQDSEAFF
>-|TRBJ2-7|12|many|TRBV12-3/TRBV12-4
TGTGCCAGCCACTGCCGGGGCTACGAGCAGTACTTC
CASHCRGYEQYF
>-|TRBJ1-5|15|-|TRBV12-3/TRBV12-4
TGTGCCAGCAGTTTAGCGTTGGGCCTGAGGAAGCCCCAGCATTTT
CASSLALGLRKPQHF
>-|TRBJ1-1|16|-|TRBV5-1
TGCGCCAGCATTCCGGGGGACGGATATAGGAACGCTGAAGCTTTCTTT
CASIPGDGYRNAEAFF
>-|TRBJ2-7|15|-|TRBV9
TGTGCCGGCAGCCCCGGGGCCACGGTCGACTACGAGCAGTACTTC
CAGSPGATVDYEQYF
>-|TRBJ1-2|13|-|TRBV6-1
TGTGCCAGCAGTCGAGGGGCCATCGGTGGCTACACCTTC
CASSRGAIGGYTF
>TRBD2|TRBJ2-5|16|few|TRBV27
TGTGCCAGCAGTTTCGGACTAGCGGGAGGGCGAGAGACCCAGTACTTC
CASSFGLAGGRETQYF
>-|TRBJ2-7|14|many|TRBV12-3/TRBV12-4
TGTGCCAGCAGTTTATTTAGTAGTTGGTCAGGGCAGTACTTC
CASSLFSSWSGQYF
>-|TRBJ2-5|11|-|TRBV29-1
TGCAGCGGAGGGGTTGGAGAGACCCAGTACTTC
CSGGVGETQYF
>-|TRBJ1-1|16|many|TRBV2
TGTGCCAGCAGTCAGGACACTACCGTCGCGGGCACTGAAGCTTTCTTT
CASSQDTTVAGTEAFF
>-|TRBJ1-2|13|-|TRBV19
TGTGCCAGTCACACAGGAGCGTCGGGCGGCTACACCTTC
CASHTGASGGYTF
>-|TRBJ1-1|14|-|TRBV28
TGTGCCAGCAGTTTTAGAAGGGGGGTCACTGAAGCTTTCTTT
CASSFRRGVTEAFF
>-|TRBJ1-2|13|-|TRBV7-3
TGTGCCAGCAGCTTGGGGGCCGGGGATGGCTACACCTTC
CASSLGAGDGYTF
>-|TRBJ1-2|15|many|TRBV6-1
TGTGCCAGCAGTGATCAAGAGCGACGGCTAAGGGGCTACACCTTC
CASSDQERRLRGYTF
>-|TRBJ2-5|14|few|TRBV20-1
TGCAGTGTGGCGCCAGACGCCTCTCAAGAGACCCAGTACTTC
CSVAPDASQETQYF
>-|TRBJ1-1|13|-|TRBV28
TGTGCCAGCCATCCCAGAATTTACACTGAAGCTTTCTTT
CASHPRIYTEAFF
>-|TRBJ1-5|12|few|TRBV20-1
TGCAGTGCTACACAAGGCATCCAGCCCCAGCATTTT
CSATQGIQPQHF
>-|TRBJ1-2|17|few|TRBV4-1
TGCGCCAGCAGCCCAACTTCACGAGGGGCGCAGATCTATGGCTACACCTTC
CASSPTSRGAQIYGYTF
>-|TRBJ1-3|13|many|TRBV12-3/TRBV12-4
TGTGCCAGCAGTTTGTCCGGTCCGAACACCATATATTTT
CASSLSGPNTIYF
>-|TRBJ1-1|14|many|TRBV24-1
TGTGCCACCAGTGATAGAGGACCGAACACTGAAGCTTTCTTT
CATSDRGPNTEAFF
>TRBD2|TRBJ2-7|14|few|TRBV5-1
TGCGCCAGCAGCTTGACTAGCGGGAGGGCCGAGCAGTACTTC
CASSLTSGRAEQYF
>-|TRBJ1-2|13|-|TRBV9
TGTGCCAGCAGCGTAGCATCGGGGTATGGCTACACCTTC
CASSVASGYGYTF
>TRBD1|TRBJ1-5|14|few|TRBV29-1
TGCAGCGTTAGCGGACAGGGTGCCTTCGGGACCCAGCATTTT
CSVSGQGAFGTQHF
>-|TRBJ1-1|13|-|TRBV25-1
TGTGCCAGCAGACAGGGTTTATACACTGAAGCTTTCTTT
CASRQGLYTEAFF
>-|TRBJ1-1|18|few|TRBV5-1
TGCGCCAGCAGCCCCGGATTGACAGGTCTTCTATTGAACACTGAAGCTTTCTTT
CASSPGLTGLLLNTEAFF
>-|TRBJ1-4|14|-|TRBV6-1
TGTGCCAGCAGCTCCGACAGAGCCAGCGAAAAACTGTTTTTT
CASSSDRASEKLFF
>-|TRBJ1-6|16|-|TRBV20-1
TGCAGTGCTAGAGATGGGGGGAGGTCCTATAATTCACCCCTCCACTTT
CSARDGGRSYNSPLHF
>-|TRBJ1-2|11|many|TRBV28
TGTGCCAGCAATCGGGGCCCCGGCTACACCTTC
CASNRGPGYTF
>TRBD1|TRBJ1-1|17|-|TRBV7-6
TGTGCCAGCAGCTTAGGGCCCGCGGGGACAGTGAACACTGAAGCTTTCTTT
CASSLGPAGTVNTEAFF
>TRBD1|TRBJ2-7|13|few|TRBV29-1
TGCAGCGTGGCGGGACAGGGCTTTTTGGAGCAGTACTTC
CSVAGQGFLEQYF
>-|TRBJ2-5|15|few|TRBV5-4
TGTGCCAGCAGCTTAGGAGGAGGGCCCTTCGAGACCCAGTACTTC
CASSLGGGPFETQYF
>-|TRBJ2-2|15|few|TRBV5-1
TGCGCCAGCAGCTCCGCGGGGCAGGTATCCGGGGAGCTGTTTTTT
CASSSAGQVSGELFF
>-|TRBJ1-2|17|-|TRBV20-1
TGCAGTGCTAGAGACCCACGGGGACGGTCTGCCGGCTATGGCTACACCTTC
CSARDPRGRSAGYGYTF
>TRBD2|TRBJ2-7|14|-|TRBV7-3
TGTGCCAGCAGCCCTAGCGGAGGGACCTACGAGCAGTACTTC
CASSPSGGTYEQYF
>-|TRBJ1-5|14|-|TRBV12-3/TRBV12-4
TGTGCCAGCAGTTTCCGGATTAGCAATCAGCCCCAGCATTTT
CASSFRISNQPQHF
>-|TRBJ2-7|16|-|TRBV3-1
TGTGCCAGCAGCCCCTCTGGGACTCCCAGCTCCTACGAGCAGTACTTC
CASSPSGTPSSYEQYF
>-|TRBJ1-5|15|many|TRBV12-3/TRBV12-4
TGTGCCAGCAGCCGCGGGGGGTATAGCAATCAGCCCCAGCATTTT
CASSRGGYSNQPQHF
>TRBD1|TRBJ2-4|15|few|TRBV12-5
TGTGCTAGTGGTTCTGGACAGGGAGCCGAAAACATTCAGTACTTC
CASGSGQGAENIQYF
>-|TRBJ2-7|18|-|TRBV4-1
TGCGCCAGCAGCCAAGGTTTGTCGTTGGACGGCCTCTCCTACGAGCAGTACTTC
CASSQGLSLDGLSYEQYF
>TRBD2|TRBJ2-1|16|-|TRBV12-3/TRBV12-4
TGTGCCAGCAGTAGGGTTTCGGGAGGAACTAAGAATGAGCAGTTCTTC
CASSRVSGGTKNEQFF
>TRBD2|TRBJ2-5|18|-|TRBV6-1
TGTGCCAGCAGCCCCAGGGGACTAGCGGCAAACTCCTACAATGAGCAGTCCTTC
CASSPRGLAANSYNEQSF
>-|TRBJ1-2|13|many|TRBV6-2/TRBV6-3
TGTGCCAGCAGTGAAGGAGGGATCTATGGCTACACCTTC
CASSEGGIYGYTF
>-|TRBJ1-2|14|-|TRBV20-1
TGCAGTGCTAGAGCTAAGGACAGAAACTATGGCTACACCTTC
CSARAKDRNYGYTF
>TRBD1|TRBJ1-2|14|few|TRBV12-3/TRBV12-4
TGTGCCAGCAGTTATGCAGGGGGTGCACATGGCTACACCTTC
CASSYAGGAHGYTF
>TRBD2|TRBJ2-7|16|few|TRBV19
TGTGCCAGTAGTATGACTAGCGGGAGGCTTACCTACGAGCAGTACTTC
CASSMTSGRLTYEQYF
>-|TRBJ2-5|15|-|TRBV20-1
TGCAGTGCTTCCCTGACTAGCCCAGGGGGGGAGACCCAGTACTTC
CSASLTSPGGETQYF
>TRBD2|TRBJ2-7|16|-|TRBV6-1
TGTGCCAGCAGTGGAAGGGTAGCGGGAGGGTCCTACGAGCAGTACTTC
CASSGRVAGGSYEQYF
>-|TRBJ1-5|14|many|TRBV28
TGTGCCAGCAAGGAGGGCGCGGGCAATCAGCCCCAGCATTTT
CASKEGAGNQPQHF
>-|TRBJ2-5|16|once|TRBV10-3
TGTGCCATCAGTGCAGGGGGGCAGGAGGGCCCAAAGACCCAGTACTTC
CAISAGGQEGPKTQYF